This TCR beta chain was retrieved from a study of neurological immune-mediated disorders. MiXCR was run by TCRdb on the 5' RACE reads, yielding one entry per CDR3 protein. The sample records fewer than 90,000 distinct CDR3 sequences, roughly 5.6% being singletons. In its sample, this clonotype was seen many times. The TCR sequence derives from a man younger than 30 with multiple sclerosis. The sequencing sample was made of PBMCs.

CDR3 sequence: CSALDYEQYF. DNA for the CDR3: TGCAGTGCTCTCGACTACGAGCAGTACTTC. The V call is TRBV20-1, the J call TRBJ2-7; D is unresolved. Per the germline V gene, CDR1 is DFQATT and CDR2 is SNEGSKA (reference sequence). With 5 bases removed from V and 3 bases from J, the gap between germline ends came to 5 bases. CDR3 length: 10 amino acids.